The 12 T cell receptor beta chains below all came from one sample that was sequenced in a study of blood T cell repertoires in COVID-19. TCRdb keeps only in-frame clones here, not all; method: immunoSEQ multiplex PCR. The data show 15,000 to 20,000 clones, with 88% seen just once and about 5% held by the top ten. Sequencing was performed on PBMCs or T cells enriched from blood (not recorded which). These receptors originate from a woman under 40 who had recovered from COVID-19.

The chain links TRBV7-3 to TRBJ1-5; D might be TRBD1 (6 bases). CDR3 length: 18 residues. In germline, CDR1 is SGHTA, CDR2 FQGTGA. V dropped 1 base and J dropped 5 bases, with 21 bases sitting between them. CDR3 protein: CASSLIQGHNHSYQPQHF. Written as DNA, the CDR3 is TGTGCCAGCAGCTTAATACAGGGACACAACCATTCCTATCAGCCCCAGCATTTT.

CDR3 coding DNA: TGTGCCTGGAGCAGGACGGGAAACACTGAAGCTTTCTTT. The encoded protein is CAWSRTGNTEAFF. The chain employs TRBV30 and TRBJ1-1; D is unresolved. The length of the CDR3 is 13 residues. Germline CDR1 GTSNPN, CDR2 SVGIG (reference sequence). The V and J ends lost 3 bases and 2 bases respectively, with 10 bases between them.

This clone has only a few counts. The chain carries TRBV19 and TRBJ2-2; tentatively, D is TRBD1 (5 bases). Deletions cut 3 bases from V and 5 bases from J, with 7 bases between. This CDR3 has 13 amino acids. From germline, CDR1 is LNHDA and CDR2 SQIVND (reference sequence). The CDR3 spells CASSIQGTGELFF. CDR3 nucleotide sequence: TGTGCCAGTAGTATTCAGGGTACCGGGGAGCTGTTTTTT.

This chain connects TRBV27 to TRBJ1-3; 10 bases match TRBD1. CDR1 is MNHEY, CDR2 SMNVEV, per germline (reference sequence). The CDR3 has 14 residues. Trimming at V came to 4 bases and at J to 11 bases, leaving 8 bases not matched to a gene. In DNA, the CDR3 is TGTGCCAGCAGTTCCCGGGACAGGGGATTTCCCATATATTTT. It encodes CASSSRDRGFPIYF.

The CDR3: CASSLAPGEYGYTF. DNA of the CDR3: TGCGCCAGCAGCTTGGCCCCAGGGGAGTATGGCTACACCTTC. The chain has TRBV5-1 and TRBJ1-2; maybe TRBD1 (6 bases). Germline CDR1 and CDR2: SGHRS and YFSETQ. This CDR3 spans 14 amino acids. Trimming left V 0 bases short and J 5 bases short, with 11 bases between. Combining the CDR3 with reference TRBV5-1 and TRBJ1-2 gives the whole variable domain KAGVTQTPRYLIKTRGQQVTLSCSPISGHRSVSWYQQTPGQGLQFLFEYFSETQRNKGNFPGRFSGRQFSNSRSEMNVSTLELGDSALYLCASSLAPGEYGYTFGSGTRLTVV.

In this sample, this clone turned up once. The J gene is TRBJ2-1, the V gene TRBV9; D is perhaps TRBD2 (5 bases). Between the trimmed V and J ends, which lost 0 bases and 3 bases, there was a span of 10 bases. There are 15 residues in the CDR3. Germline V gene lookup returns CDR1 SGDLS and CDR2 YYNGEE. CDR3 amino acids: CASSVDASHYNEQFF. DNA of the CDR3: TGTGCCAGCAGCGTAGACGCTAGCCACTACAATGAGCAGTTCTTC.

The gene calls are TRBV3-1 (or the pseudogene TRBV3-2) and TRBJ1-6, with D possibly matching TRBD1 (5 bases). The CDR3 is 17 residues long. V dropped 1 base and J dropped 7 bases, with 17 bases sitting between them. Germline CDR1 LGHDT, CDR2 YNNKEL (reference sequence). CDR3 in amino acids: CASSQGGGVVANSPLHF. In nucleotides, the CDR3 is TGTGCCAGCAGCCAAGGGGGAGGGGTTGTGGCCAATTCACCCCTCCACTTT.

This chain links TRBV6-5 with TRBJ1-2, with 7 bases lining up with TRBD1. V shed 2 bases, J shed 2 bases, and the junction held 8 bases outside the gene matches. The CDR3 has 16 amino acids. Germline CDR1 and CDR2: MNHEY and SVGAGI. This CDR3 reads CASSYPLTTGNYGYTF. The CDR3 DNA is TGTGCCAGCAGTTACCCTCTCACGACAGGGAACTATGGCTACACCTTC.

V is TRBV27 and J is TRBJ2-1; TRBD1 aligns across 9 bases. Germline trimming cut 3 bases from V and 8 bases from J; bases unmatched to any gene: 8. The CDR3 has 15 residues. Germline V gene lookup returns CDR1 MNHEY and CDR2 SMNVEV (reference sequence). CDR3 protein: CASSFGQGPPDEQFF. Here the CDR3 DNA reads TGTGCCAGCAGTTTCGGACAGGGGCCTCCTGATGAGCAGTTCTTC.

The chain recombines TRBV2 with TRBJ2-3; 7 bases are a match to TRBD2. The CDR3 is 14 amino acids. From germline, CDR1 is SNHLY and CDR2 FYNNEI. The junction had 4 bases not matched to a gene; V was cut back by 7 bases and J by 0 bases. CDR3 sequence (DNA): TGTGCCAGCACCCGACTAGCTAGCACAGATACGCAGTATTTT. This encodes CASTRLASTDTQYF.

This clone is classed as medium-sized. The J gene is TRBJ1-4, the V gene TRBV19, with D possibly TRBD1 on 5 matching bases. CDR3 length: 14 residues. The ends were cut back, 5 bases at V and 8 bases at J, with 15 bases in the middle. From germline, CDR1 is LNHDA and CDR2 SQIVND (reference sequence). The CDR3, as DNA: TGTGCCAGTAGTCCCCAAGGGGTGAAAGAAAAACTGTTTTTT. Amino acid sequence: CASSPQGVKEKLFF.

This rearrangement joins TRBV6-2 or TRBV6-3 to TRBJ1-1; D perhaps matches TRBD1 (6 bases). Germline V gene lookup returns CDR1 MNHEY and CDR2 SVGEGT. Between the trimmed V and J ends, which lost 2 bases and 3 bases, there was a span of 13 bases. CDR3 length: 15 amino acids. The CDR3 sequence: CASSYHPGEYTEAFF. CDR3 nucleotides: TGTGCCAGCAGTTACCATCCAGGGGAGTACACTGAAGCTTTCTTT.